The T cell receptor beta chain described here comes from a study of T cells in narcolepsy. The V end was cut by 0 bases, the J end by 1 base, with 12 bases between. Germline values: CDR1 WSHSY, CDR2 SAAADI. This CDR3 comprises 17 residues. Assay used: immunoSEQ multiplex PCR; TCRdb lists only in-frame clones, some missing. The sample has 34,000 or so clones, over 70% seen once. The rearrangement links TRBV10-2 to TRBJ1-4, with D uncertain. This sequence was found in a human donor in good health. Sequenced material: memory (CD45RA-) CD4+ T cells from blood. The CDR3 region is CASSESPYRITNEKLFF. CDR3 coding DNA: TGCGCCAGCAGTGAGTCGCCCTACAGAATAACTAATGAAAAACTGTTTTTT.